The sequence of this T cell receptor (beta chain) was determined in a study of T-cell reconstitution after alpha-beta-depleted transplantation in children. This clonotype occurred many times. Its target is unknown. Study-level points and caveats: About two months after transplant, alpha-beta T cells reportedly came from several hundred expanded graft clones. Surviving recipient cells, namely T cells and thymic progenitors, were the source of high day-60 TCRbeta diversity in some patients. Among T cells one year after transplant, newly produced cells accounted for most counts and diversity.

It was with unique molecular identifiers that the TCRbeta library was prepared. TCRdb re-called the PCR reads through MiXCR, storing one row per CDR3 protein. The sample shows 750,000 to 950,000 distinct CDR3 sequences, 16% of them seen only once. Germline CDR1 is MNHEY and CDR2 is SMNVEV (reference sequence). This CDR3 has 13 amino acids. V was shortened by 3 bases and J by 9 bases, with 12 bases between the two germline ends. This clonotype was sampled from a male patient younger than 18 who had a stem cell transplant for acute lymphoblastic leukemia, so the T cells may come from the graft donor. V usage is TRBV27 and J usage is TRBJ2-1; maybe TRBD2 (5 bases). The specimen was PBMCs, mostly from graft donor cells, collected 360 days after TCRalphabeta/CD19-depleted stem cell transplant. The CDR3 reads CASSFSPRVEQFF. The CDR3 bases are TGTGCCAGCAGTTTTTCCCCGAGGGTTGAGCAGTTCTTC.